This T cell receptor beta chain was recorded in a study of cytomegalovirus exposure and HLA in healthy donors. Overall study: A prior analysis found roughly 110 million unique TCR beta sequences from around 200 million T cells.

This CDR3 has 11 amino acids. CDR1 and CDR2 (germline): SGHNT, YYREEE (reference sequence). The V gene lost 2 bases and the J gene lost 6 bases, with 3 bases spanning the gap. Study-wide results and limits: Association of a missense DCLRE1C variant with TCR beta V- and J-gene trimming was reported in a later analysis.

The PCR had 60 Vbeta and 13 Jbeta primers. The repertoire was sequenced with immunoSEQ multiplex PCR; TCRdb's copy has only in-frame clones and lacks some. The sample has roughly 110,000 clones, 75% to 85% seen once. Points on this clone: What it binds is not known.

Sequencing used PBMCs. The chain combines TRBV5-4 with TRBJ2-4; D remains ambiguous. The sequence was collected from a man over 45 in good health and CMV-seronegative. The CDR3 coding sequence is TGTGCCAGCAGCTTCGGAAACATTCAGTACTTC. This translates into CASSFGNIQYF.